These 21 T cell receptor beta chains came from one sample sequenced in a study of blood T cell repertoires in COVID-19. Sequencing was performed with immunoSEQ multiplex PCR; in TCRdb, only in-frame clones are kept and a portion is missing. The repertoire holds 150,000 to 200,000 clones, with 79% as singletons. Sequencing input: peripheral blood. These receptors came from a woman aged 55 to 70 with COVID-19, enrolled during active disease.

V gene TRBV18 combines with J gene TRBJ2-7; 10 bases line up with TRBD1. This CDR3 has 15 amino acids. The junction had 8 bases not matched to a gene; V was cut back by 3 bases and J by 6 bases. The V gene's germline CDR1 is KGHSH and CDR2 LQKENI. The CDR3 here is CASSPKGQGRGEQYF. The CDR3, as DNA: TGTGCCAGCTCACCTAAGGGACAGGGGAGAGGCGAGCAGTACTTC. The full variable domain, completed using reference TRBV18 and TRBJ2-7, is NAGVMQNPRHLVRRRGQEARLRCSPMKGHSHVYWYRQLPEEGLKFMVYLQKENIIDESGMPKERFSAEFPKEGPSILRIQQVVRGDSAAYFCASSPKGQGRGEQYFGPGTRLTVT.

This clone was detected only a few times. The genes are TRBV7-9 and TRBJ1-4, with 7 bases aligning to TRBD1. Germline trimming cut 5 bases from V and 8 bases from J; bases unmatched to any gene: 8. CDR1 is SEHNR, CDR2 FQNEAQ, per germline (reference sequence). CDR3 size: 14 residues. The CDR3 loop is CASSKDRVGEKLFF. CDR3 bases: TGTGCCAGCAGCAAAGACAGGGTTGGGGAAAAACTGTTTTTT.

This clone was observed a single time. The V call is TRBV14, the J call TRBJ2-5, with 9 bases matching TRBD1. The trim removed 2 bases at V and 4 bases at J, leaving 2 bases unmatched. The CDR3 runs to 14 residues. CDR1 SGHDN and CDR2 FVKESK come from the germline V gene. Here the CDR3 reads CASSQTGGRETQYF. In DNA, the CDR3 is TGTGCCAGCAGCCAAACAGGGGGCAGAGAGACCCAGTACTTC.

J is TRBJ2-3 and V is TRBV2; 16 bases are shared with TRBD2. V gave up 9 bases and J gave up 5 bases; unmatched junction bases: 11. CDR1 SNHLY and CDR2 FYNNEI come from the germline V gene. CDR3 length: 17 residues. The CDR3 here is CASSSGTSGRAVDTQYF. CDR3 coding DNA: TGTGCCAGTAGTAGCGGGACTAGCGGGAGGGCCGTAGATACGCAGTATTTT.

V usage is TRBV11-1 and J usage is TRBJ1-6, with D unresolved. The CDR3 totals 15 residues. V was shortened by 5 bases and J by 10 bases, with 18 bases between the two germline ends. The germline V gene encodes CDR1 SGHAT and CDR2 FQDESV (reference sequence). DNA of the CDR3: TGTGCCAGCAGCCCGCAGACCGGCTCGGGATCACCCCTCCACTTT. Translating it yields CASSPQTGSGSPLHF.

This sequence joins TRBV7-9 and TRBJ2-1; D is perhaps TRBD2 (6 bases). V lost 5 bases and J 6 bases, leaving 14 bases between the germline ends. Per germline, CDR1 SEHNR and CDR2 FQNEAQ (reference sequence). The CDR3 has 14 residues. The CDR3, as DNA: TGTGCCAGCAGCGAAAAGACTAGTTCCAATGAGCAGTTCTTC. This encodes CASSEKTSSNEQFF.

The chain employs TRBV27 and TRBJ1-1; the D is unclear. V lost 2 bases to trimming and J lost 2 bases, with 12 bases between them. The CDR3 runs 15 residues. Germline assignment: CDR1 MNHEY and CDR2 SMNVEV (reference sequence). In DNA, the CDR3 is TGTGCCAGCAGTTTAAATCCGAACAGTAACACTGAAGCTTTCTTT. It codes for CASSLNPNSNTEAFF.

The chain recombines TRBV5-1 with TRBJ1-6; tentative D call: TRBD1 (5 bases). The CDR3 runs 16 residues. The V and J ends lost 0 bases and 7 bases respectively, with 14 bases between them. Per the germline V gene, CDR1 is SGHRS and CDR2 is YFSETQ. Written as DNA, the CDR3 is TGCGCCAGCAGCTTGGTTGGTTCAGGGAGGAATTCACCCCTCCACTTT. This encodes CASSLVGSGRNSPLHF.

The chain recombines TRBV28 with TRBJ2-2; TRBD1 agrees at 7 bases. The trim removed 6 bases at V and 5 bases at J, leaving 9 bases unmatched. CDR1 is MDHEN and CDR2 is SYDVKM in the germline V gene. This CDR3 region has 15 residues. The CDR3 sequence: CASRQQGFGTGELFF. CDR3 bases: TGTGCCAGCAGGCAACAGGGGTTCGGGACCGGGGAGCTGTTTTTT.

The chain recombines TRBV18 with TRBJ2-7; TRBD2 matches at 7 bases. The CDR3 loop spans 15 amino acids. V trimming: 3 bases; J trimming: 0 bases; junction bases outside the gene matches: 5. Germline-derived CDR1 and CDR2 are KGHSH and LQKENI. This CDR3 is CASSPTSDRSYEQYF. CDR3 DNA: TGTGCCAGCTCACCCACTAGCGACCGCTCCTACGAGCAGTACTTC.

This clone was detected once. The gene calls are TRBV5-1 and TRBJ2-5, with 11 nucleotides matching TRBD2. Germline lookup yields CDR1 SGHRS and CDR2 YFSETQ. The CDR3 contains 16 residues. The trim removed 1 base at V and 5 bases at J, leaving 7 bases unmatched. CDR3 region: CASSLPTSGDLETQYF. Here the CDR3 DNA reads TGCGCCAGCAGCTTGCCGACTAGCGGGGATCTTGAGACCCAGTACTTC.

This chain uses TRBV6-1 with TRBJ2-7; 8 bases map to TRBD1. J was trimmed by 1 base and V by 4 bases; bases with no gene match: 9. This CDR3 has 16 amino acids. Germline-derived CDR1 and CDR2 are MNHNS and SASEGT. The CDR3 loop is CASSVGTGDPSYEQYF. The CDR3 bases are TGTGCCAGCAGTGTAGGGACAGGAGACCCTTCCTACGAGCAGTACTTC.

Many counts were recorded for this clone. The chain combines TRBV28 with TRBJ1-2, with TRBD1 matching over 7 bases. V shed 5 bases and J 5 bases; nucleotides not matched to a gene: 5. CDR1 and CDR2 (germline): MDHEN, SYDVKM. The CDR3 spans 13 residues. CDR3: CASSADRVYGYTF. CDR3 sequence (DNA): TGTGCCAGCAGTGCCGACAGGGTGTATGGCTACACCTTC.

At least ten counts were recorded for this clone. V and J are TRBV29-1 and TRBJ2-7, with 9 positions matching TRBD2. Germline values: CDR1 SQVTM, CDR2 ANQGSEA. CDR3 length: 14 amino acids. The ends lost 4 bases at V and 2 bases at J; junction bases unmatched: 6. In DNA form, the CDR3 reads TGCAGCGTTGGAAGCGGGGGGCAGACCTACGAGCAGTACTTC. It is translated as CSVGSGGQTYEQYF.

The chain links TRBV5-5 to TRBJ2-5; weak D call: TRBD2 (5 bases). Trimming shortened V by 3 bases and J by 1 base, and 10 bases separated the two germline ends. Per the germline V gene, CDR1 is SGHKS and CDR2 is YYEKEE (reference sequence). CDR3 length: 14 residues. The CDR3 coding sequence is TGTGCCAGCAGCTCCCCCCGGGGCCAAGAGACCCAGTACTTC. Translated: CASSSPRGQETQYF.

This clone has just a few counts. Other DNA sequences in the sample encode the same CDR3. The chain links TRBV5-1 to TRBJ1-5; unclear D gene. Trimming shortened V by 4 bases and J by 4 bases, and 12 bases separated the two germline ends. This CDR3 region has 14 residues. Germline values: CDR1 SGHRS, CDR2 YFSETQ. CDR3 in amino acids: CASSPGERNQPQHF. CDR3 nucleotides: TGCGCCAGCAGCCCGGGAGAGAGGAATCAGCCCCAGCATTTT.

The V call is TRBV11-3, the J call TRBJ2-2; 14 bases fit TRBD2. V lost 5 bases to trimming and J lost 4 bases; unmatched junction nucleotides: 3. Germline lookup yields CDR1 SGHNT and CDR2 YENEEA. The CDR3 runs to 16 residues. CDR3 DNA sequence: TGTGCCAGCAGCCCCGGGACTAGCGGGAGCACCGGGGAGCTGTTTTTT. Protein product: CASSPGTSGSTGELFF.

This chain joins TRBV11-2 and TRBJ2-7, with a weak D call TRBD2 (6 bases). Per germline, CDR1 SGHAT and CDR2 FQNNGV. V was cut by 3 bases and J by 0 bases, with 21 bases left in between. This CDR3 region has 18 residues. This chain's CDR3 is CASSFPSTGVGGSYEQYF. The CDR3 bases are TGTGCCAGCAGCTTTCCTAGCACGGGAGTAGGCGGCTCCTACGAGCAGTACTTC. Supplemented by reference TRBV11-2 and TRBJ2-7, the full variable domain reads EAGVAQSPRYKIIEKRQSVAFWCNPISGHATLYWYQQILGQGPKLLIQFQNNGVVDDSQLPKDRFSAERLKGVDSTLKIQPAKLEDSAVYLCASSFPSTGVGGSYEQYFGPGTRLTVT.

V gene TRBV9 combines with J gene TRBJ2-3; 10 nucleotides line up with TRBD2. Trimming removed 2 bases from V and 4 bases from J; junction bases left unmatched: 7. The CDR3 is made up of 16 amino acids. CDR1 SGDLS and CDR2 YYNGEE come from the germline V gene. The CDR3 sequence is CASSVASGGMADTQYF. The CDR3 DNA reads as TGTGCCAGCAGCGTGGCTAGCGGGGGTATGGCAGATACGCAGTATTTT.

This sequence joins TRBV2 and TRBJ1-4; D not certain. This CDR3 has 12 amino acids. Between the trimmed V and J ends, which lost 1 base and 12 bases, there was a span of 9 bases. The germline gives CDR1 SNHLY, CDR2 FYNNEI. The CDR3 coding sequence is TGTGCCAGCAGTGAAGACGTCACAGAACTGTTTTTT. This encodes CASSEDVTELFF.

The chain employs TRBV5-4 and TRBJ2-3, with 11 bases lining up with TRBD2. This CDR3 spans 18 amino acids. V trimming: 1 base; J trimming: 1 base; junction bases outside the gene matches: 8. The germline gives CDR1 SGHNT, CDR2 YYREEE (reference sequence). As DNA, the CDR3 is TGTGCCAGCAGCTTGCCTAGCGGGAGGTATGGAGGCACAGATACGCAGTATTTT. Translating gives CASSLPSGRYGGTDTQYF.